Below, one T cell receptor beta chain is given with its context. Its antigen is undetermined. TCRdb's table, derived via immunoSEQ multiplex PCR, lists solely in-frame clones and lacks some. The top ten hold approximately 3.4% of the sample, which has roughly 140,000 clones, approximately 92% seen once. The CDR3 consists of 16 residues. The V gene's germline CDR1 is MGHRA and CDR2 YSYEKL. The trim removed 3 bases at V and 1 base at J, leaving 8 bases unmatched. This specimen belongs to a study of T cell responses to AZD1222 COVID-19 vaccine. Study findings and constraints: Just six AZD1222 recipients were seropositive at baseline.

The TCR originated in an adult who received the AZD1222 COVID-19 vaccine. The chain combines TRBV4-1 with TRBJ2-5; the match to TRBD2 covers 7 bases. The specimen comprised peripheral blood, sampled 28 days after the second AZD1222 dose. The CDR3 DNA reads TGCGCCAGCAGCCAGAGGCTAGCGGTGCCCCAAGAGACCCAGTACTTC. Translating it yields CASSQRLAVPQETQYF.